The following is a T cell receptor beta chain sequence with its context. The data were obtained in a study of blood T cell repertoires in COVID-19. The overall study: Samples representing acute and convalescent COVID-19 were sourced from the United States, Italy and Spain. The analysed material was cDNA or gDNA that came from T cells, B-cell-depleted T cells, or PBMCs.

Authors' methods: Estimation of nucleated cell counts relied on the amplification of reference gene primers. Assay: immunoSEQ multiplex PCR; the TCRdb copy retains only in-frame clones and omits some. Clonal size and the V and J genes are those of that table, whereas D and trimming came from the DNA. The table records fewer than 150,000 clones, about 85% of them present only once. Trimming took 7 bases from V and 9 from J, leaving 20 bases between them. This CDR3 is 15 amino acids long. Germline CDR1 is SGDLS and CDR2 is YYNGEE. The V gene is TRBV9, the J gene TRBJ1-6; D is ambiguous. This TCR was sampled from a human donor in a cohort sampled during active COVID-19. The source material was peripheral blood. CDR3 amino acids: CASSKMAGPGSPLHF. The CDR3 DNA follows: TGTGCCAGCTCCAAAATGGCCGGTCCAGGTTCACCCCTCCACTTT.